Shown below are 5 T cell receptor beta chains from a single sample sequenced in a study of OX40 agonist ivuxolimab in advanced cancers. Assay used: immunoSEQ multiplex PCR; TCRdb lists only in-frame clones, some missing. The sample contains under 70,000 clones, 75% to 90% of which appear only once. The sequencing used CD4+ or CD8+ T cells sorted from blood, collected in a trial of the OX40 agonist ivuxolimab. The receptors originated from an adult with an advanced solid tumor such as melanoma, head and neck, liver or kidney cancer.

As concerns this clone: Other DNA sequences of this sample code for an identical CDR3. The chain has TRBV29-1 and TRBJ1-1; tentative D call: TRBD1 (5 bases). Germline V CDR1 and CDR2: SQVTM, ANQGSEA. The V and J ends lost 3 bases and 5 bases respectively, with 16 bases between them. CDR3 length: 14 residues. The CDR3 DNA is TGCAGCGTTGAGGATCGAGGAGGGGCGACTGAAGCTTTCTTT. Translating gives CSVEDRGGATEAFF.

This chain uses TRBV2 with TRBJ1-1; D gene ambiguous. The V gene lost 2 bases and the J gene lost 1 base, with 8 bases spanning the gap. The CDR3 runs 14 residues. Per germline, CDR1 SNHLY and CDR2 FYNNEI. The CDR3 spells CASSEFGPNTEAFF. The DNA of the CDR3 is TGTGCCAGCAGTGAATTTGGACCGAACACTGAAGCTTTCTTT.

The V and J genes are TRBV28 and TRBJ2-2; D possibly corresponds to TRBD1 (6 bases). The V gene's germline CDR1 is MDHEN and CDR2 SYDVKM. The CDR3 extends over 16 amino acids. V gave up 2 bases and J gave up 0 bases, with 10 bases separating them. The CDR3: CASSLDGGPNTGELFF. In DNA, the CDR3 is TGTGCCAGCAGTTTAGATGGGGGCCCGAACACCGGGGAGCTGTTTTTT.

The chain joins TRBV2 to TRBJ2-1; a possible D gene is TRBD2 (6 bases). V was clipped by 2 bases and J by 9 bases, with 20 bases between them. The CDR3 loop spans 16 amino acids. Per the germline V gene, CDR1 is SNHLY and CDR2 is FYNNEI. CDR3 amino acids: CASSETGTSHNGEQFF. In DNA form, the CDR3 reads TGTGCCAGCAGTGAAACCGGGACTTCCCACAATGGTGAGCAGTTCTTC. The entire variable domain, with the rest obtained from reference TRBV2 and TRBJ2-1, is as follows: EPEVTQTPSHQVTQMGQEVILRCVPISNHLYFYWYRQILGQKVEFLVSFYNNEISEKSEIFDDQFSVERPDGSNFTLKIRSTKLEDSAMYFCASSETGTSHNGEQFFGPGTRLTVL.

The genes are TRBV9 and TRBJ1-1; D ambiguous. The germline gives CDR1 SGDLS, CDR2 YYNGEE. V shed 0 bases and J shed 0 bases, with 15 bases lying between them. The CDR3 contains 17 residues. CDR3 loop: CASSVVSDLTVNTEAFF. CDR3 nucleotides: TGTGCCAGCAGCGTAGTGTCCGACCTAACAGTGAACACTGAAGCTTTCTTT.